This T cell receptor beta chain was recorded in a study of spatial heterogeneity in lung cancer. On the study more broadly: Sequencing covered available follow-up PBMC samples collected a median of roughly 22 months after resection. The count of detected beta-chain sequences consistently exceeded that of alpha-chain sequences.

Time point denoted: blood at routine non-recurrence follow-up after resection. Whole RNA was taken from tumor, nontumor lung or frozen PBMC; it was then sequenced unsorted. This CDR3 region has 16 residues. The germline CDR1 and CDR2 sequences are DFQATT and SNEGSKA (reference sequence). V gave up 8 bases and J gave up 8 bases; unmatched junction bases: 13. This clonotype was counted only a few times. Antigen unknown. Individual TCR cDNA molecules each bore their own unique molecular identifier. Each CDR3 protein gets one entry after TCRdb re-called the 5' RACE reads with MiXCR. The profile shows approximately 50,000 distinct CDR3 sequences, roughly 7% of them singletons. Overall study findings and caveats: Relative to follow-up, resection was when ubiquitous expanded tumor TCRs appeared more in blood.

Sequencing used PBMCs, obtained at follow-up. The origin of this receptor is a female donor with early-stage non-small cell lung cancer. V is TRBV20-1 and J is TRBJ2-1, with TRBD2 identical over 15 bases. The CDR3 loop is CSQLARTSGGAYEQFF. CDR3 sequence (DNA): TGCAGTCAGCTAGCCCGGACTAGCGGGGGGGCCTATGAGCAGTTCTTC.